The present T cell receptor beta chain was sequenced within a study of identical twins. V gave up 5 bases and J gave up 3 bases, with 16 bases separating them. CDR3 length: 15 residues. CDR1 SEHNR and CDR2 FQNEAQ come from the germline V gene (reference sequence). TCRdb reprocessed the 5' RACE reads via MiXCR and lists one record per CDR3 protein. Among about 530,000 distinct CDR3 sequences, roughly 15% were seen once, and the ten largest hold 0.44%. The same sample was also used in a study of yellow fever vaccine responses in identical twins.

This TCR was sampled from a woman between 18 and 29 years old in good health. The V and J genes are TRBV7-9 and TRBJ1-2; D gene ambiguous. Input material: CD4+ T cells sorted from blood. The CDR3 bases are TGTGCCAGCAGCCTACCGGGCCCCGGGGACTATGGCTACACCTTC. Translated: CASSLPGPGDYGYTF.